This entry describes one T cell receptor beta chain. Enrollees, about 18 to 89 years old, lived in around 23 US areas. Cohorts were assigned according to the clinical history that participants reported. The study counted Cohort 3 donors as recovered given two negative PCRs, clearance, or symptom resolution. V trimming: 3 bases; J trimming: 2 bases; junction bases outside the gene matches: 8. The germline V gene has CDR1 LNHDA and CDR2 SQIVND (reference sequence). The CDR3 has 17 residues. As handled by the study authors: Amplification from reference gene primers served as the basis for estimated nucleated cell counts. Assay used: immunoSEQ multiplex PCR; TCRdb lists only in-frame clones, some missing. V, J and clone size reflect that table, while D and trimming were determined from the DNA. The sample shows just over 300,000 clones, 70% to 90% of them seen only once. This entry belongs to a study of blood T cell repertoires in COVID-19.

The source material was PBMCs or T cells enriched from blood (not recorded which). The chain employs TRBV19 and TRBJ1-5; 9 bases line up with TRBD1. This receptor was taken from a woman aged 35 to 49 who had recovered from COVID-19. The CDR3 DNA follows: TGTGCCAGTAGTATTCCCATACAGGGGGCAGGCAATCAGCCCCAGCATTTT. This translates into CASSIPIQGAGNQPQHF.